This TCR beta chain is drawn from a study of cytomegalovirus exposure and HLA in healthy donors. CDR3 length equals 16 residues. The germline V gene encodes CDR1 MNHEY and CDR2 SMNVEV (reference sequence). Trimming shortened V by 6 bases and J by 1 base, and 16 bases separated the two germline ends. In the PCR, 60 Vbeta and 13 Jbeta primers were used. Generated by immunoSEQ multiplex PCR, the TCRdb table keeps only in-frame clones and is missing some. Of 200,000 to 250,000 clones in the sample, approximately 78% are singletons; the top ten hold approximately 2.5%. The rearrangement joins TRBV27 to TRBJ1-3; weak D call: TRBD1 (5 bases). This receptor was obtained from a woman aged 35 to 49 in good health and CMV-seronegative. The sample was PBMCs. CDR3 region: CASSLNGPGSGNTIYF. Written as DNA, the CDR3 is TGTGCCAGCAGCCTAAACGGGCCAGGGTCTGGAAACACCATATATTTT.